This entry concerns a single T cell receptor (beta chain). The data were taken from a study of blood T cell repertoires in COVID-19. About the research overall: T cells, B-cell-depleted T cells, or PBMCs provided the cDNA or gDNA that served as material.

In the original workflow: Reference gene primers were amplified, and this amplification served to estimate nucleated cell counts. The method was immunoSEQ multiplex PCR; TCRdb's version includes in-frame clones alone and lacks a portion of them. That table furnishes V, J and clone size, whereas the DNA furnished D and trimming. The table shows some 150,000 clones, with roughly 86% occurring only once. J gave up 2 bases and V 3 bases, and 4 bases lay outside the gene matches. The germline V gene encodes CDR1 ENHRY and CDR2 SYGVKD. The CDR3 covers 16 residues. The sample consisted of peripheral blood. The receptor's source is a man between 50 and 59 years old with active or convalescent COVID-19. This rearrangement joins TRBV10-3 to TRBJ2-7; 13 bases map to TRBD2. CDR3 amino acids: CAISDAGTSGTYEQYF. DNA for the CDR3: TGTGCCATCAGTGATGCCGGGACTAGCGGGACCTACGAGCAGTACTTC.